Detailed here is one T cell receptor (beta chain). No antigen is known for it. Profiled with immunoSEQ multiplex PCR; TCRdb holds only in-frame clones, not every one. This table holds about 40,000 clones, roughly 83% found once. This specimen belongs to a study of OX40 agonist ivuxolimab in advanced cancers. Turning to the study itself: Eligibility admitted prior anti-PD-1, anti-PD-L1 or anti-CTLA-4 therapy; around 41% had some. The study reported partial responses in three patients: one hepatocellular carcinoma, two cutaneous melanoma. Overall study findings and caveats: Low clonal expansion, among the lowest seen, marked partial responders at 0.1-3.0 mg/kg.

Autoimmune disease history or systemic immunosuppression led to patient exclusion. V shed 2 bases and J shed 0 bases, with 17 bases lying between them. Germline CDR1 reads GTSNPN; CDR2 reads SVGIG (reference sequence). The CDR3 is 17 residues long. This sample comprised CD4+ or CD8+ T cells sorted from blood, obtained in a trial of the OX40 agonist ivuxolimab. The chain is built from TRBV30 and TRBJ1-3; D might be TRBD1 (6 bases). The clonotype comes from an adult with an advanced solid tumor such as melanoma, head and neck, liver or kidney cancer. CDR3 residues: CAWSPSNRAYSGNTIYF. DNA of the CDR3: TGTGCCTGGAGTCCCTCCAACAGGGCCTACTCTGGAAACACCATATATTTT.